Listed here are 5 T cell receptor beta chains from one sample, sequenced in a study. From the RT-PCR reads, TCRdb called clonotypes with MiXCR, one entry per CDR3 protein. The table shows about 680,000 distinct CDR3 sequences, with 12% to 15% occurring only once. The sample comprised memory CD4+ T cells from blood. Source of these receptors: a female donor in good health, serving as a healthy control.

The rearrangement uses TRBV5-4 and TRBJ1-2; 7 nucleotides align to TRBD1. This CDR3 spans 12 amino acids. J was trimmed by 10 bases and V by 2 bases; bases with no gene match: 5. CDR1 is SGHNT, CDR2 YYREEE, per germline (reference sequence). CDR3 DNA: TGTGCCAGCAGCTTTGACAGGGTCGACTACACCTTC. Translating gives CASSFDRVDYTF.

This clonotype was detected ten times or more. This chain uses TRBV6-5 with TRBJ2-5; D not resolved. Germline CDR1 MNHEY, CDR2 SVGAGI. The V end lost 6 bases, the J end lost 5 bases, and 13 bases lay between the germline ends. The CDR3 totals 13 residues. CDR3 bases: TGTGCCAGCAGCCAACTTGCGATGGAGACCCAGTACTTC. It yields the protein CASSQLAMETQYF.

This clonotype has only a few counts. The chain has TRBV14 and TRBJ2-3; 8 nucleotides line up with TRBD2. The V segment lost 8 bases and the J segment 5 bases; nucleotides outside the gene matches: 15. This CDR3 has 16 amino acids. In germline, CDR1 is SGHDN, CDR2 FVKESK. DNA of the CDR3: TGTGCCAGCCAACCCGGTTTAGCGGGACGGGGAGATACGCAGTATTTT. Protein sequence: CASQPGLAGRGDTQYF.

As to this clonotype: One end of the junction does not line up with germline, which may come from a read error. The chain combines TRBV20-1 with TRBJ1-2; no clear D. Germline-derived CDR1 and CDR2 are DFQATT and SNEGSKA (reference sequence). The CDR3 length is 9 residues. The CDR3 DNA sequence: TGCAGTACGCGAAAGAATGGGGTCTTC. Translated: CSTRKNGVF.

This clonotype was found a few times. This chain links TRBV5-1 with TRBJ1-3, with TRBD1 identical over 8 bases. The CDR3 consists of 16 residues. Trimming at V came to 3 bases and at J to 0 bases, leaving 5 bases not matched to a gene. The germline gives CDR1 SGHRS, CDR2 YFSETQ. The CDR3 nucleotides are TGCGCCAGCAGCTGGGGCACAGGGGGCTCTGGAAACACCATATATTTT. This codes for CASSWGTGGSGNTIYF.